These 17 T cell receptor beta chains share one sample of origin, sequenced in a study of blood T cell repertoires in COVID-19. Measured with immunoSEQ multiplex PCR; TCRdb has only the in-frame clones, and not every one. The sample contains a few hundred thousand clones, roughly 84% of which appear only once. Material for sequencing was peripheral blood. The receptor set was obtained from a human donor with COVID-19, enrolled during active disease. The donor label of this sample is uncertain.

The chain carries TRBV30 and TRBJ1-6; TRBD1 matches 7 bases. V lost 7 bases to trimming and J lost 14 bases; unmatched junction nucleotides: 17. The CDR3 extends over 14 amino acids. CDR1 GTSNPN and CDR2 SVGIG come from the germline V gene (reference sequence). This CDR3 reads CASSSTGARGALHF. CDR3 bases: TGTGCCTCATCTAGCACAGGGGCCCGCGGGGCCCTCCACTTT. Complete variable domain (other parts from reference TRBV30 and TRBJ1-6): SQTIHQWPATLVQPVGSPLSLECTVEGTSNPNLYWYRQAAGRGLQLLFYSVGIGQISSEVPQNLSASRPQDRQFILSSKKLLLSDSGFYLCASSSTGARGALHFGNGTRLTVT.

The chain combines TRBV7-9 with TRBJ1-4; 7 nucleotides agree with TRBD1. The V gene end was trimmed by 5 bases and the J gene end by 3 bases; junction bases not matched to a gene: 6. The CDR3 has 15 amino acids. Germline lookup yields CDR1 SEHNR and CDR2 FQNEAQ (reference sequence). The CDR3 DNA sequence: TGTGCCAGCAGCACTCAGGGGGGCTCTAATGAAAAACTGTTTTTT. This translates into CASSTQGGSNEKLFF.

Concerning this clone: Additional DNA sequences in this sample encode the identical CDR3. This sequence joins TRBV19 and TRBJ1-4; D ambiguous. The ends were cut back, 3 bases at V and 4 bases at J, with 6 bases in the middle. Germline V gene data show CDR1 as LNHDA and CDR2 as SQIVND (reference sequence). The CDR3 runs to 13 residues. This CDR3 reads CASSITSNEKLFF. The CDR3 DNA sequence: TGTGCCAGTAGTATTACCAGTAATGAAAAACTGTTTTTT.

The chain is built from TRBV6-2 or TRBV6-3 and TRBJ1-6; TRBD1 matches 8 bases. V lost 4 bases, J lost 7 bases, and 12 bases stayed unmatched. CDR1 and CDR2 (germline): MNHEY, SVGEGT. The length of the CDR3 is 17 residues. This chain's CDR3 is CASSFSTTGVYNSPLHF. CDR3 in DNA: TGTGCCAGCAGTTTCTCAACGACAGGGGTCTACAATTCACCCCTCCACTTT.

The genes are TRBV15 and TRBJ1-2; 8 bases agree with TRBD1. Losses at the gene ends were 0 bases for V and 7 bases for J; bases not matched to a gene: 10. Germline assignment: CDR1 LNHNV and CDR2 YYDKDF (reference sequence). The CDR3 runs 16 residues. The CDR3 DNA reads as TGTGCCACCAGCAGAGATTATCTCGGACAGGGTACTGGCTACACCTTC. Its protein product is CATSRDYLGQGTGYTF. Together with reference TRBV15 and TRBJ1-2, the CDR3 gives the full variable domain: DAMVIQNPRYQVTQFGKPVTLSCSQTLNHNVMYWYQQKSSQAPKLLFHYYDKDFNNEADTPDNFQSRRPNTSFCFLDIRSPGLGDTAMYLCATSRDYLGQGTGYTFGSGTRLTVV.

This clone was counted a few times. CDR3 nucleotides: TGCGCCAGCAGCTTTCAGGGTGACTATGGCTACACCTTC. Translated, it gives CASSFQGDYGYTF. The rearrangement uses TRBV5-1 and TRBJ1-2, with TRBD1 as a possible D gene (5 bases). This CDR3 spans 13 amino acids. Germline V lookup: CDR1 SGHRS, CDR2 YFSETQ. Trimming removed 2 bases at V and 3 bases at J, with 8 bases between.

In its sample, this clone was seen a few times. The V and J genes are TRBV29-1 and TRBJ1-2; D is possibly TRBD1 (5 bases). V was clipped by 6 bases and J by 6 bases, with 14 bases between them. CDR1 is SQVTM, CDR2 ANQGSEA, per germline. The CDR3 spans 12 residues. The CDR3 DNA sequence: TGCAGCGTAACAAACAGGACCCATGGCTACACCTTC. Translating it yields CSVTNRTHGYTF. Filled out from reference TRBV29-1 and TRBJ1-2, the complete variable domain reads SAVISQKPSRDICQRGTSLTIQCQVDSQVTMMFWYRQQPGQSLTLIATANQGSEATYESGFVIDKFPISRPNLTFSTLTVSNMSPEDSSIYLCSVTNRTHGYTFGSGTRLTVV.

This rearrangement joins TRBV4-2 to TRBJ1-3, with TRBD1 as a possible D gene (6 bases). The CDR3 spans 14 residues. CDR1 is LGHNA and CDR2 is YNFKEQ in the germline V gene. The V end was cut by 6 bases, the J end by 3 bases, with 12 bases between. Here the CDR3 DNA reads TGTGCCAGCAGTTACGACAGGAATGGAAACACCATATATTTT. This codes for CASSYDRNGNTIYF.

The gene calls are TRBV28 and TRBJ1-4; 8 bases align to TRBD1. J gave up 7 bases and V 4 bases, and 8 bases lay outside the gene matches. From germline, CDR1 is MDHEN and CDR2 SYDVKM. The CDR3 loop spans 15 amino acids. CDR3 DNA: TGTGCCAGCAGTTCGCCGACAGGGGCGAGTGAAAAACTGTTTTTT. Encoded protein: CASSSPTGASEKLFF.

The genes are TRBV24-1 and TRBJ2-3; 8 bases are a match to TRBD1. The germline gives CDR1 KGHDR, CDR2 SFDVKD. There are 16 residues in the CDR3. Unmatched junction bases numbered 10, after V lost 6 bases and J lost 3 bases. The CDR3: CATSSPETGETDTQYF. CDR3 nucleotides: TGTGCCACCAGTAGTCCCGAGACAGGGGAAACAGATACGCAGTATTTT.

V usage is TRBV15 and J usage is TRBJ1-4, with D perhaps matching TRBD1 (6 bases). Germline assignment: CDR1 LNHNV and CDR2 YYDKDF (reference sequence). Between the trimmed V and J ends, which lost 7 bases and 7 bases, there was a span of 22 bases. This CDR3 spans 16 amino acids. The CDR3 loop reads CATIPGGAEAGEKLFF. CDR3 nucleotide sequence: TGTGCCACCATCCCCGGGGGGGCAGAAGCTGGTGAAAAACTGTTTTTT.

The chain has TRBV9 and TRBJ2-1; TRBD2 matches 7 bases. There are 15 residues in the CDR3. Germline CDR1 reads SGDLS; CDR2 reads YYNGEE. V lost 5 bases, J lost 8 bases, and 13 bases stayed unmatched. For the CDR3, the DNA is TGTGCCAGCAGTCTAGCGGCACGGACCCCGGATGAGCAGTTCTTC. Translated: CASSLAARTPDEQFF.

The DNA for the CDR3 is TGCGCCAGCAGCCAAGATCCGACAGGGGGGTCCTACAATGAGCAGTTCTTC. Residues: CASSQDPTGGSYNEQFF. The chain carries TRBV4-1 and TRBJ2-1, with 9 bases lining up with TRBD1. Germline values: CDR1 MGHRA, CDR2 YSYEKL. The CDR3 extends over 17 amino acids. V lost 0 bases, J lost 1 base, and 4 bases stayed unmatched.

This chain links TRBV28 with TRBJ1-2; a weak D match, TRBD1 (5 bases). The CDR3 contains 13 residues. Trimming took 6 bases from V and 6 from J, leaving 14 bases between them. Per the germline V gene, CDR1 is MDHEN and CDR2 is SYDVKM. The CDR3 reads CASRGGKRNGYTF. The CDR3 DNA reads as TGTGCCAGCAGGGGGGGAAAGAGGAATGGCTACACCTTC.

The chain links TRBV5-6 to TRBJ1-1; the D is unclear. CDR1 and CDR2 from the germline V gene are SGHDT and YYEEEE. The CDR3 contains 15 residues. The V end was cut by 0 bases, the J end by 2 bases, with 11 bases between. CDR3 loop: CASSLETNLNTEAFF. In nucleotides, the CDR3 is TGTGCCAGCAGCTTGGAAACGAACTTAAACACTGAAGCTTTCTTT.

This chain links TRBV5-5 with TRBJ1-3, with TRBD1 matching 7 bases. Germline V gene lookup returns CDR1 SGHKS and CDR2 YYEKEE (reference sequence). The CDR3 contains 15 residues. J gave up 2 bases and V 4 bases, and 6 bases lay outside the gene matches. The CDR3 bases are TGTGCCAGCAGCATAACGACAGGGACTGGAAACACCATATATTTT. Protein sequence: CASSITTGTGNTIYF. The full variable domain, with the rest looked up from reference TRBV5-5 and TRBJ1-3, is DAGVTQSPTHLIKTRGQQVTLRCSPISGHKSVSWYQQVLGQGPQFIFQYYEKEERGRGNFPDRFSARQFPNYSSELNVNALLLGDSALYLCASSITTGTGNTIYFGEGSWLTVV.

This chain uses TRBV7-9 with TRBJ2-5; 11 nucleotides agree with TRBD2. The CDR3 sequence is 15 residues long. CDR1 SEHNR and CDR2 FQNEAQ come from the germline V gene (reference sequence). The V segment lost 5 bases and the J segment 5 bases; nucleotides outside the gene matches: 7. The CDR3 protein is CASSTLAGERETQYF. The CDR3, as DNA: TGTGCCAGCAGCACACTAGCGGGAGAGAGGGAGACCCAGTACTTC.